The clone carrying this T cell receptor (beta chain) was picked up many times. The sample originates from a study of naive and memory T cell subsets. The SP2 primer and nested alpha and beta constant region primers amplified ligated cDNA in four rounds. Reverse transcription of blood and skin TCR RNA was primed at alpha and beta constant regions. MiXCR, run by TCRdb on the 5' RACE reads, gives a single entry per CDR3 protein. Here the sample spans 57,000 or so distinct CDR3 sequences, roughly 7% being singletons. There are 12 residues in the CDR3. V lost 2 bases, J lost 4 bases, and 4 bases lay in between. Germline loops: CDR1 SEHNR, CDR2 FQNEAQ (reference sequence). An oligonucleotide containing a UMI was ligated to the 3' end of TCR cDNA. RNA was extracted from over 2 ml of whole blood of healthy adults. Reverse transcription used DNase-treated unsorted total RNA, aiming for roughly 1 to 1000 ng.

The sequence was obtained from a male donor in good health. This chain uses TRBV7-9 with TRBJ2-3; D is undetermined. The CDR3 is CASSLPPDTQYF. In DNA form, the CDR3 reads TGTGCCAGCAGCTTACCCCCAGATACGCAGTATTTT.